A selection of T cell receptor beta chains follows, all from one sample in a study of blood T cells in healthy people across ages. TCRdb passed the 5' RACE reads through MiXCR, listing each CDR3 protein once. Seen here are about 800,000 distinct CDR3 sequences, roughly 25% observed once, and the top ten hold under 4.5%. This same sample was also part of a study on T cells of mothers and their children.

The sample consisted of blood. All receptors come from a boy aged 5-17 years in good health. The CDR3 runs from the conserved cysteine through the conserved F or W. Each record gives: D gene, V gene, J gene, clone size, CDR3 DNA, CDR3 protein. A D gene is named only where the DNA matches it firmly. Clone size, where shown, is once, few, many, or a class for clones that have expanded.

>TRBD1|TRBV28|TRBJ2-4|.
TGTGCCAGCAGTCACGGACAGGGGGCGTTGGCCAAAACCATTCAGTACTTC
CASSHGQGALAKTIQYF
>.|TRBV12-3/TRBV12-4|TRBJ1-2|few
TGTGCCGGCAGCGCAGGGAACAGCTACTTTAACTATGGCTACACCTTC
CAGSAGNSYFNYGYTF
>.|TRBV12-3/TRBV12-4|TRBJ2-3|.
TGTGCCAGCAGCCGAACTCGGGACGTAAGCACAGATACGCAGTATTTT
CASSRTRDVSTDTQYF
>.|TRBV18|TRBJ2-1|few
TGTGCCAGCTCACTTTCCGGCCTGAACTACAATGAGCAGTTCTTC
CASSLSGLNYNEQFF
>.|TRBV28|TRBJ2-5|few
TGTGCCAGCAGTTTTTCGTCCTCAAGGGTGGACCAGTACTTC
CASSFSSSRVDQYF
>.|TRBV20-1|TRBJ2-7|.
TGCAGTGCTAGAGATGGACTACGATTCTCCGAGCAGTACTTC
CSARDGLRFSEQYF
>.|TRBV10-3|TRBJ2-7|.
TGTGCCATCAGTGAGTCAGCGGGTCGGAACGAGCAGTACTTC
CAISESAGRNEQYF
>.|TRBV7-9|TRBJ2-7|few
TGTGCCAGCAGCTCGACCACTCTAGGGGCTACCGAGCAGTACTTC
CASSSTTLGATEQYF
>TRBD1|TRBV20-1|TRBJ2-7|.
TGCAGTGCATTTCAGGGGGAAGTGTACGAGCAGTACTTC
CSAFQGEVYEQYF
>.|TRBV5-1|TRBJ2-3|.
TGCGCCAGCAGCGGGGTTAGCACAGATACGCAGTATTTT
CASSGVSTDTQYF
>.|TRBV10-3|TRBJ1-1|.
TGTGCCATCAGTGAATTGGGCAGGGGTAATGAGGCTTTCTTT
CAISELGRGNEAFF
>TRBD2|TRBV7-2|TRBJ2-7|once
TGTGCCAGCAGCTTAGACTCAGGGATGGCGGGGGGCGAGCAGTACTTC
CASSLDSGMAGGEQYF
>.|TRBV29-1|TRBJ1-2|few
TGCAGCGTTAAGGAGGACCCACGGCTAGGCTACACCTTC
CSVKEDPRLGYTF
>.|TRBV28|TRBJ2-5|few
TGTGCCAGCGCCTTCCTCGGTAGCAGGGAGACCCAGTACTTC
CASAFLGSRETQYF
>TRBD2|TRBV7-3|TRBJ2-7|.
TGTGCCAGCAGCCTTACTAGCGGGAGATTCGACGAGCAGTACTTC
CASSLTSGRFDEQYF
>TRBD1|TRBV20-1|TRBJ2-7|few
TGCAGTGCTACCGGGACAGACTACGAGCAGTACTTC
CSATGTDYEQYF
>.|TRBV7-6|TRBJ2-1|.
TGTGCCAGCAGCTTAACGCGAGCGGGTAGCTCCTACAATGAGCAGTTCTTC
CASSLTRAGSSYNEQFF
>.|TRBV29-1|TRBJ2-5|.
TGCAGCGGTGGAAGCAGGAATCAAGAGACCCAGTACTTC
CSGGSRNQETQYF
>TRBD1|TRBV25-1|TRBJ1-1|.
TGTGCCAGCAGTAATGCCGGGACAGGGGTAGAAGCTTTCTTT
CASSNAGTGVEAFF
>TRBD2|TRBV4-3|TRBJ2-5|.
TGCGCCAGCAGCCAAGATCGGGAGACTAGCGCTCCAGAGACCCAGTACTTC
CASSQDRETSAPETQYF
>.|TRBV6-1|TRBJ1-1|.
TGTGCCAGCAGTCAACAGCTGAACACTGAAGCTTTCTTT
CASSQQLNTEAFF
>TRBD1|TRBV29-1|TRBJ2-7|few
TGCAGCGTTGAGTTCGACGGGACAGGGTACGAGCAGTACTTC
CSVEFDGTGYEQYF
>TRBD2|TRBV19|TRBJ2-4|.
TGTGCCAGTAGCCCACGGGAGGGGAACATTCAGTACTTC
CASSPREGNIQYF
>TRBD1|TRBV27|TRBJ2-5|.
TGTGCCAGCAGCCGCGGGTGGGACAGGGAGAAGGAGACCCAGTACTTC
CASSRGWDREKETQYF
>.|TRBV10-3|TRBJ2-7|few
TGTGCCATCAGTGAAACTAAGGGAATGGAGCAGTACTTC
CAISETKGMEQYF
>.|TRBV29-1|TRBJ1-2|few
TGCAGCGTTGGGGGAAGTGGCTACACCTTC
CSVGGSGYTF
>.|TRBV28|TRBJ2-3|few
TGTGCCAGCAAGATCGGGCTGGGAGATACGCAGTATTTT
CASKIGLGDTQYF
>.|TRBV18|TRBJ2-5|.
TGCGCCAGCTCACCCATCGAGGGGGGAGAGACCCAGTACTTC
CASSPIEGGETQYF
>TRBD2|TRBV4-1|TRBJ2-1|.
TGCGCCAGCAGCCACCGGACTAGCGGGAGAGGAGGTGAGCAGTTCTTC
CASSHRTSGRGGEQFF
>TRBD1|TRBV7-2|TRBJ2-7|.
TGTGCCAGCAGCTTAGGACAGGGGTTCTTCTACGAGCAGTACTTC
CASSLGQGFFYEQYF
>.|TRBV5-1|TRBJ1-6|few
TGCGCCAGCACCCAAGGACACGGGGGGAATTCACCCCTCCACTTT
CASTQGHGGNSPLHF
>TRBD1|TRBV7-2|TRBJ2-7|few
TGTGCCAGCAGCTTAAAACACAGGGGTAGTTCCCCGTACTTC
CASSLKHRGSSPYF
>TRBD2|TRBV5-1|TRBJ2-4|few
TGCGCCAGCAGCCAAGTGCCCAGCGGGGGAGTCGGAAACATTCAGTACTTC
CASSQVPSGGVGNIQYF
>TRBD1|TRBV3-1|TRBJ1-3|.
TGTGCCAGCAGCCCTGGACAGGGGACCTTACTTCTCTCTGGAAACACCATATATTTT
CASSPGQGTLLLSGNTIYF
>.|TRBV18|TRBJ1-1|.
TGTGCCAGCTCCCCCACACCCGGCGGGGCTGAAGCTTTCTTT
CASSPTPGGAEAFF
>.|TRBV7-2|TRBJ2-7|few
TGTGCCAGCAGCTTAGCTACTAACTACGAGCAGTACTTC
CASSLATNYEQYF
>TRBD2|TRBV6-2/TRBV6-3|TRBJ2-7|few
TGTGCCAGCAGTTACGCCTCTAGCGGGGGCTACGAGCAGTACTTC
CASSYASSGGYEQYF
>TRBD1|TRBV28|TRBJ1-6|.
TGTGCCAGCAGTTTCCCCGGGACAGGAAATTCACCCCTCCACTTT
CASSFPGTGNSPLHF
>TRBD1|TRBV28|TRBJ2-1|few
TGTGCCAGCAGTCAAAACAGGGGACAGTCATCCTACAATGAGCAGTTCTTC
CASSQNRGQSSYNEQFF
>.|TRBV18|TRBJ2-7|many
TGTGCCAGCTCACGCGCCAGAAACTACGAGCAGTACTTC
CASSRARNYEQYF
>TRBD1|TRBV5-8|TRBJ1-6|few
TGTGCCAGCAGCTCCGGGGACAGGGGGCCTTCACCCCTCCACTTT
CASSSGDRGPSPLHF
>.|TRBV7-2|TRBJ1-6|.
TGTGCCGGCAGCCCTTCCGGAAATTCACCCCTCCACTTT
CAGSPSGNSPLHF
>.|TRBV6-4|TRBJ1-5|few
TGTGCCAGCACGGGAACGGGAGACAATCAGCCCCAGCATTTT
CASTGTGDNQPQHF
>.|TRBV20-1|TRBJ1-2|few
TGCAGTGCCCGGGAGAGGGTGGGAAATGGCTACACCTTC
CSARERVGNGYTF
>.|TRBV4-3|TRBJ1-4|.
TGCGCCAGCAGCCGAGGCGACAGGACTAATGAAAAACTGTTTTTT
CASSRGDRTNEKLFF
>.|TRBV5-1|TRBJ1-6|.
TGCGCCAGCAGCACGGGACCGGGCTCACCCCTCCACTTT
CASSTGPGSPLHF
>TRBD1|TRBV12-3/TRBV12-4|TRBJ2-1|.
TGTGCCAGCAGTTTCCGCCCTGGGACAGGGGGTACGCTTAGCAATGAGCAGTTCTTC
CASSFRPGTGGTLSNEQFF
>.|TRBV6-2/TRBV6-3|TRBJ2-1|few
TGTGCCAGCAGAGGGAAGGCTAGCCTCACCTACAATGAGCAGTTCTTC
CASRGKASLTYNEQFF
>.|TRBV27|TRBJ2-3|.
TGTGCCAGCAGTTTAATCGGGCCTAGCACAGATACGCAGTATTTT
CASSLIGPSTDTQYF
>.|TRBV28|TRBJ1-2|.
TGTGCCAGCAGAATGTTGCTTTTGGTGACCGCTGACTATGGCTGCACCTTC
CASRMLLLVTADYGCTF
>.|TRBV21-1|TRBJ2-5|few
TGTGCCAGCAGCAAATTCGGGGCACAGGCCCAGTACTTC
CASSKFGAQAQYF
>.|TRBV4-1|TRBJ2-7|once
TGCGCCAGCAGCCTGCTGACTGTTAGCTCCTACGAGCAGTACTTC
CASSLLTVSSYEQYF
>TRBD2|TRBV28|TRBJ2-7|many
TGTGCCAGCAGTCCCCGGGGTAGCGGGAGGGCCTACGAGCAGTACTTC
CASSPRGSGRAYEQYF
>.|TRBV6-1|TRBJ2-3|.
TGTGCCAGCAGTGAAGCGCCGGATTCCGAGTATTTT
CASSEAPDSEYF
>TRBD1|TRBV12-3/TRBV12-4|TRBJ1-1|.
TGTGCCAGCAGTTGGACAGGGGGACAGGCTGAAGCTTTCTTT
CASSWTGGQAEAFF
>.|TRBV24-1|TRBJ2-3|.
TGTGCCGCCAGTGAAACTCGGGACTCCAGAGATACGCAGTATTTT
CAASETRDSRDTQYF
>TRBD1|TRBV20-1|TRBJ2-5|.
TGCAGTGCTAGTTGGACAGGGAAAGGGGAGACCCAGTACTTC
CSASWTGKGETQYF
>TRBD1|TRBV7-9|TRBJ2-7|many
TGTGCCAGCAGCCCCCGGGACAGACACTACGAGCAGTACTTC
CASSPRDRHYEQYF